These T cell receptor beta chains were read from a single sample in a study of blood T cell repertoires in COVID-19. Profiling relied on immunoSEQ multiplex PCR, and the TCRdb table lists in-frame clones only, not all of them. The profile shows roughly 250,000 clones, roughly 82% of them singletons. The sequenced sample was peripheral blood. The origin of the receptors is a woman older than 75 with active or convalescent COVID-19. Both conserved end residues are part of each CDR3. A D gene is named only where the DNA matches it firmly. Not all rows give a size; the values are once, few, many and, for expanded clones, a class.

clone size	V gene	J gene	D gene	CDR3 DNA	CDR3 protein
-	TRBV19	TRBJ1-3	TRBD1	TGTGCCAGACCGGGACAGGGAGACCTGAGCTCTGGAAACACCATATATTTT	CARPGQGDLSSGNTIYF
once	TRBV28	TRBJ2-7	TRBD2	TGTGCCAGCAGTCGCGGGGGGAACGCGGCCGCAGACCCCTACGAGCAGTACTTC	CASSRGGNAAADPYEQYF
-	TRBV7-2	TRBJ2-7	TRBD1	TGTGCCAGCAGCTGGGGACAGGGTCTCTACGAGCAGTACTTC	CASSWGQGLYEQYF
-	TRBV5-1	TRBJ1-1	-	TGCGCCAGCAGCAGGGAGGGGAACACTGAAGCTTTCTTT	CASSREGNTEAFF
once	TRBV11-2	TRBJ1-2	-	TGTGCCAGCAGCTTACAGGGGAGCTATGGCTACACCTTC	CASSLQGSYGYTF
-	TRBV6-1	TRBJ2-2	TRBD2	TGTGCCAGCAGTGAACTAGCGGGGGGGAACACCGGGGAGCTGTTTTTT	CASSELAGGNTGELFF
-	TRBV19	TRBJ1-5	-	TGTGCCAGTAGTAAATTCTCGGGTTATAGCAATCAGCCCCAGCATTTT	CASSKFSGYSNQPQHF
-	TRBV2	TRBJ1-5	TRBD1	TGTGCCAGCAGTCCAGGACAGGGGTTTGGCAATCAGCCCCAGCATTTT	CASSPGQGFGNQPQHF
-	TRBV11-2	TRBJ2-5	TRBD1	TGTGCCAGCAGCTCTCGGACAGGGGTGGAGACCCAGTACTTC	CASSSRTGVETQYF
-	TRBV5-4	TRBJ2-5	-	TGTGCCAGCAGCCCGAGGGGAAGGGGAGGTGAGACCCAGTACTTC	CASSPRGRGGETQYF
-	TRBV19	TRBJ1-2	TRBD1	TGTGCCAGTAGTCGAAGCCTGGCAGGGGGTTCGTATGGCTACACCTTC	CASSRSLAGGSYGYTF
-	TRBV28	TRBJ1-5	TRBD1	TGTGCCAGCACAACGGGACAGTTTAGCAATCAGCCCCAGCATTTT	CASTTGQFSNQPQHF
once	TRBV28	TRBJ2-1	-	TGTGCCAACTCGCGCGACAGGGGAGGGAATGAGCAGTTCTTC	CANSRDRGGNEQFF
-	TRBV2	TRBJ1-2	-	TGTGCCAGCAGTGAAGCGGGGGCAGGGGGCTACACCTTC	CASSEAGAGGYTF
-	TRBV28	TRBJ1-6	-	TGTGCCAGCAAAATCCAACAGGGAGAGAGGCCCCTCCACTTT	CASKIQQGERPLHF
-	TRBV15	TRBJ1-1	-	TGTGCCACCAGCAAGGGGGGGCGTGTAAACACTGAAGCTTTCTTT	CATSKGGRVNTEAFF
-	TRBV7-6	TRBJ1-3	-	TGTGCCAGCAGCTACGGCTCTGGAAACACCATATATTTT	CASSYGSGNTIYF
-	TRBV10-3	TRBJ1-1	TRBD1	TGTGCCATCAGAGGGACAGCGAACACTGAAGCTTTCTTT	CAIRGTANTEAFF
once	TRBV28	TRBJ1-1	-	TGTGCCAGCAGTTGGGACTTAACCATGAACACTGAAGCTTTCTTT	CASSWDLTMNTEAFF
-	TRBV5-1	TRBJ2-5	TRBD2	TGCGCCAGCAGCTCCTCCTTGGTAATGCTAGCGGGGTACAAAGAGACCCAGTACTTC	CASSSSLVMLAGYKETQYF
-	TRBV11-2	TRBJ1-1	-	TGTGCCAGCAGCCCACAGGGAAAGAACACTGAAGCTTTCTTT	CASSPQGKNTEAFF
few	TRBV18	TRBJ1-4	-	TGTGCCAGCTCACCAACTGCAACTAATGAAAAACTGTTTTTT	CASSPTATNEKLFF
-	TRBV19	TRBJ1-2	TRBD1	TGTGCCAGTAGTATTGCGGGGACAGCCTCCTATGGCTACACCTTC	CASSIAGTASYGYTF
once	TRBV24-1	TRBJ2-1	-	TGTGCCACCAGTGGAGTCCGGCTAGAGGCCAATGAGCAGTTCTTC	CATSGVRLEANEQFF
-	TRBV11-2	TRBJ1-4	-	TGTGCCAGCAGCTTCACCGGTGCAACTAATGAAAAACTGTTTTTT	CASSFTGATNEKLFF
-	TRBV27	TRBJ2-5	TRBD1	TGTGCCAGCAGTAGGGACAGGATAGGGCAAGAGACCCAGTACTTC	CASSRDRIGQETQYF
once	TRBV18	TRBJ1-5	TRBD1	TGTGCCAGCTCACCACCTCCAGGGGGAATTTGGGGTAGCAATCAGCCCCAGCATTTT	CASSPPPGGIWGSNQPQHF
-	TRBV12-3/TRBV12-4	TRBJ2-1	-	TGTGCCAGCAGTGGGGGGTCTAGTGAGCAGTTCTTC	CASSGGSSEQFF
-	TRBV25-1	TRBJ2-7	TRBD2	TGTGCCAGCAGTCCGCCGGGACTAGCGTTCTACGAGCAGTACTTC	CASSPPGLAFYEQYF
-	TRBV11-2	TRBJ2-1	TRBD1	TGTGCCAGCAGCTCCATTGACAGGGACAATGAGCAGTTCTTC	CASSSIDRDNEQFF
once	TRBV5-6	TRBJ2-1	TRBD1	TGTGCCAGCAGCGCCGACAGGGGGCTAGAGCAGTTCTTC	CASSADRGLEQFF
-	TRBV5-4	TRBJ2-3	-	TGTGCCAGCAGCTCTGGCACAGATACGCAGTATTTT	CASSSGTDTQYF
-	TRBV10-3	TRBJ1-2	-	TGTGCCATCAGTGAGCAAAACTATGGCTACACCTTC	CAISEQNYGYTF
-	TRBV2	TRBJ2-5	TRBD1	TGTGCCAGCAGTGGGGACAGGGAAGGCGAGACCCAGTACTTC	CASSGDREGETQYF
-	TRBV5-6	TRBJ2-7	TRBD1	TGTGCCAGCAGCTTGGGGGGACAGGGCTCCTACGAGCAGTACTTC	CASSLGGQGSYEQYF
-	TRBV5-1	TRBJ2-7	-	TGCGCCAGCAGCTTGGATCGCAGGGGCAAAGAGCAGTACTTC	CASSLDRRGKEQYF
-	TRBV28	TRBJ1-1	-	TGTGCCAGCAGTTTAGCACACCTTGAAGCTTTCTTT	CASSLAHLEAFF
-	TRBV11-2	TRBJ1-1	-	TGTGCCAGCAGCTTAGAAGGGGCGGGGAGGGCTTTCTTT	CASSLEGAGRAFF
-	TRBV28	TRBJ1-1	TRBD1	TGTGCCAGCGATAGCCAGGGGGCGCCGAACACTGAAGCTTTCTTT	CASDSQGAPNTEAFF
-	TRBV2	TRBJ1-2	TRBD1	TGTGCCAGCAGCGAAACCAGGGACAGGGTCCACACCTTC	CASSETRDRVHTF
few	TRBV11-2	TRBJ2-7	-	TGTGCCAGCAGCTCCACCGGGACTGAGCAGTACTTC	CASSSTGTEQYF
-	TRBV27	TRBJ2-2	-	TGTGCCAGCAGTTTAACGGGGGCGAACACCGGGGAGCTGTTTTTT	CASSLTGANTGELFF
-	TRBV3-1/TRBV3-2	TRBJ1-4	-	TGTGCCAGCAGCCAAGCCCACCTTCTTAGTGCAACTAATGAAAAACTGTTTTTT	CASSQAHLLSATNEKLFF
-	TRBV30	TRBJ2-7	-	TGTGCCTGGAGCGGGTCCATTCAAAAGTACTTC	CAWSGSIQKYF